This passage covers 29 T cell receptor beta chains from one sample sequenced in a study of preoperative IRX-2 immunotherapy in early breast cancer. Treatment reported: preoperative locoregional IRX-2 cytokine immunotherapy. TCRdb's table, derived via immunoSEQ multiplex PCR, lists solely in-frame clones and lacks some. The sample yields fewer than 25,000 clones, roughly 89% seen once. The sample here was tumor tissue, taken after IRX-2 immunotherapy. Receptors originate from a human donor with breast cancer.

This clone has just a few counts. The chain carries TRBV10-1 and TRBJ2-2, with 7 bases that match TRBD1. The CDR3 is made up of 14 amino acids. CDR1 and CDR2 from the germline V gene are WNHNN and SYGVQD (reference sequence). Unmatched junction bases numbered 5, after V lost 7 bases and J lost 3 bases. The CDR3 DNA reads TGCGCCAGCACCATGACAGGGTACACCGGGGAGCTGTTTTTT. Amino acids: CASTMTGYTGELFF.

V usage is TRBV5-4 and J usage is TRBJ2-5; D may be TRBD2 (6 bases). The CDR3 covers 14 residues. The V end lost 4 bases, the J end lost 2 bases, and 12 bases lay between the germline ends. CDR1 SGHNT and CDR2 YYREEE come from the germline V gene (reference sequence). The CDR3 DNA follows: TGTGCCAGCAGCCGTGGACTATCTCAAGAGACCCAGTACTTC. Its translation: CASSRGLSQETQYF.

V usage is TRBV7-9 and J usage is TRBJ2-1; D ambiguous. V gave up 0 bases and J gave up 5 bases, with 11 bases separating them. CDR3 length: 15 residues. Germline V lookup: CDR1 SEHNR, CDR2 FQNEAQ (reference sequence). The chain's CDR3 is CASSLAVGQHNEQFF. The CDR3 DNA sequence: TGTGCCAGCAGCTTAGCAGTTGGTCAGCACAATGAGCAGTTCTTC.

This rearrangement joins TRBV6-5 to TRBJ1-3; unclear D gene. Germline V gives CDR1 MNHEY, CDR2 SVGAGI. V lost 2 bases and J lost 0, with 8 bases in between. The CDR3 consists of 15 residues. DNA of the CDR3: TGTGCCAGCAGTTACGGCTTCGGCTCTGGAAACACCATATATTTT. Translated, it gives CASSYGFGSGNTIYF.

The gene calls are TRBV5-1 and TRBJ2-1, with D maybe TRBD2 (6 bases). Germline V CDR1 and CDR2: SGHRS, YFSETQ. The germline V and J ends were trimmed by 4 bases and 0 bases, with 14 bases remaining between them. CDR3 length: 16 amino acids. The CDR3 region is CASSPFNGSSYNEQFF. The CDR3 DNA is TGCGCCAGCAGCCCCTTCAACGGGAGCTCCTACAATGAGCAGTTCTTC.

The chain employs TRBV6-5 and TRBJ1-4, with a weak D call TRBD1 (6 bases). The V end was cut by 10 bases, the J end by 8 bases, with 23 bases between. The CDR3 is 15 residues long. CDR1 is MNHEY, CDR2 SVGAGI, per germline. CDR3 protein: CATQGGGTFGEKLFF. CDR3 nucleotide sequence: TGTGCCACCCAAGGGGGGGGAACTTTCGGGGAAAAACTGTTTTTT.

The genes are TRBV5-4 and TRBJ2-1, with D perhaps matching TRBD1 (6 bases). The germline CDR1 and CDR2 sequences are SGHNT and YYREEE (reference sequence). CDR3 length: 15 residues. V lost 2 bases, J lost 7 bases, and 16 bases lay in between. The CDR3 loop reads CASSLSWGPSNEQFF. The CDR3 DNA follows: TGTGCCAGCAGCTTATCTTGGGGGCCGAGTAATGAGCAGTTCTTC.

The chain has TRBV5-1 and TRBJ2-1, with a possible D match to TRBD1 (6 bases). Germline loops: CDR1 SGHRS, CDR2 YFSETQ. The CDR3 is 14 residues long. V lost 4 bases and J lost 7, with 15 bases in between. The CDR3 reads CASSTGQRVNEQFF. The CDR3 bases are TGCGCCAGCAGCACCGGACAGAGGGTTAATGAGCAGTTCTTC.

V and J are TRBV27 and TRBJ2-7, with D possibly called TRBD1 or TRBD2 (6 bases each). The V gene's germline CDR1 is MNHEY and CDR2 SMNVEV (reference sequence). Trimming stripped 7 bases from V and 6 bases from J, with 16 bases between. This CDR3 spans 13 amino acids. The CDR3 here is CASKHLGGGEQYV. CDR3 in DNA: TGTGCCAGCAAACATCTGGGGGGCGGCGAGCAGTACGTC.

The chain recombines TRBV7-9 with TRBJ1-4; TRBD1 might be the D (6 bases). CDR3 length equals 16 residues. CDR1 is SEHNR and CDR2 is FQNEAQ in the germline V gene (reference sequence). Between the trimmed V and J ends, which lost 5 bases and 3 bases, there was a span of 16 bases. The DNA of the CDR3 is TGTGCCAGCAGCGCCCAGGGGAGGGGGGCTAATGAAAAACTGTTTTTT. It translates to CASSAQGRGANEKLFF.

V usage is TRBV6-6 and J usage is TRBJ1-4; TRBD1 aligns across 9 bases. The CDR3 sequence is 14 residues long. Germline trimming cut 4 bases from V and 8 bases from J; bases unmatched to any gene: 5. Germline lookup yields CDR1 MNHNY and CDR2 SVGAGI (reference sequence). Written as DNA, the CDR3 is TGTGCCAGCAGTTCGGGACAGGGTCGGGAAAAACTGTTTTTT. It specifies CASSSGQGREKLFF.

The CDR3 sequence: CASSLQTKNTEAFF. The CDR3 DNA reads as TGTGCCAGCAGCCTCCAAACAAAGAACACTGAAGCTTTCTTT. The chain links TRBV7-6 to TRBJ1-1; D gene unclear. Trimming cost V 5 bases and J 1 base, with 11 bases left between them. CDR3 length: 14 residues. Germline assignment: CDR1 SGHVS and CDR2 FNYEAQ.

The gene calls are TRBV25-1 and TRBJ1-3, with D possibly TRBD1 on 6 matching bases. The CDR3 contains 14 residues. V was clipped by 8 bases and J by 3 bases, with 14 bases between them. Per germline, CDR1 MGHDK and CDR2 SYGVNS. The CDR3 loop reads CASAARGGGNTIYF. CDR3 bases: TGTGCCAGCGCGGCAAGGGGGGGTGGAAACACCATATATTTT. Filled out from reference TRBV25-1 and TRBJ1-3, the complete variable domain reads EADIYQTPRYLVIGTGKKITLECSQTMGHDKMYWYQQDPGMELHLIHYSYGVNSTEKGDLSSESTVSRIRTEHFPLTLESARPSHTSQYLCASAARGGGNTIYFGEGSWLTVV.

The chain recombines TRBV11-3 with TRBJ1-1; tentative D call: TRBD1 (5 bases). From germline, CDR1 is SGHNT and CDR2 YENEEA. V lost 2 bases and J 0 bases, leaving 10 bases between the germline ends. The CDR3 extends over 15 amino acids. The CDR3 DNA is TGTGCCAGCAGCTTATCGACAGCTTTGAACACTGAAGCTTTCTTT. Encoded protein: CASSLSTALNTEAFF.

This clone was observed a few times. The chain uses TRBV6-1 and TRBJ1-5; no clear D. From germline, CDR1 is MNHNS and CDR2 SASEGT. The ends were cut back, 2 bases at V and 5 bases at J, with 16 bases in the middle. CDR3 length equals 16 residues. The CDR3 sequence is CASSEPGLRFDQPQHF. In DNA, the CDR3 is TGTGCCAGCAGTGAACCCGGGCTTCGGTTCGATCAGCCCCAGCATTTT.

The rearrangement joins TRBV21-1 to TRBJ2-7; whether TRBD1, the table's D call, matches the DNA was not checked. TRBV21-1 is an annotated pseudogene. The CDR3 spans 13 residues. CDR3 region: CASSDGQSYEQYF. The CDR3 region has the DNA TGTGCCAGCAGCGATGGACAGAGCTACGAGCAGTACTTC.

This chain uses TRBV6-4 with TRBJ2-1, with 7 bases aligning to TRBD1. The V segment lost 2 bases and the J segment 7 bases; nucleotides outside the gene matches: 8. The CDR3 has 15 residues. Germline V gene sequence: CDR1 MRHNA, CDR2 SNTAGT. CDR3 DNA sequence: TGTGCCAGCAGTGACCCTAACAGGGGTTGGAATGAGCAGTTCTTC. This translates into CASSDPNRGWNEQFF.

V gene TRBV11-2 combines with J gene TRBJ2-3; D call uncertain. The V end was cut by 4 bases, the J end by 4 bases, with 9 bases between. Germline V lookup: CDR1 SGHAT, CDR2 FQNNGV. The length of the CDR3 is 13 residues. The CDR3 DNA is TGTGCCAGCAGCTGGACGGAGCCAGATACGCAGTATTTT. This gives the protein CASSWTEPDTQYF. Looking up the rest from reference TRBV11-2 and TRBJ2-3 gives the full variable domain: EAGVAQSPRYKIIEKRQSVAFWCNPISGHATLYWYQQILGQGPKLLIQFQNNGVVDDSQLPKDRFSAERLKGVDSTLKIQPAKLEDSAVYLCASSWTEPDTQYFGPGTRLTVL.

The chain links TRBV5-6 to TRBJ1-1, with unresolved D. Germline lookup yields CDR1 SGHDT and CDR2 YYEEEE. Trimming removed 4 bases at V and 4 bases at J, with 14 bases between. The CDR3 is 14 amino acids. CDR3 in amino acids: CASSPSWGITEAFF. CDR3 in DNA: TGTGCCAGCAGCCCCTCGTGGGGTATCACTGAAGCTTTCTTT.

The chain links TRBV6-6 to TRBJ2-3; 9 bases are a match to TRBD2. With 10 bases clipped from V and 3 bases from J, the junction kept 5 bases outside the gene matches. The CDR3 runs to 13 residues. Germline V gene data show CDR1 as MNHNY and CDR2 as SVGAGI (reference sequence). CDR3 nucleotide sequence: TGTGCCATCCGGGGACTAGCTACAGATACGCAGTATTTT. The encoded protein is CAIRGLATDTQYF.

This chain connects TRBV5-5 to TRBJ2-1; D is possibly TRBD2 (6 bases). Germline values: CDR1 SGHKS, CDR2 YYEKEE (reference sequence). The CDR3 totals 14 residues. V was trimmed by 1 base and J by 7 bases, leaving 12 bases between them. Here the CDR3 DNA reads TGTGCCAGCAGCTTGTGGGACTCCACTAATGAGCAGTTCTTC. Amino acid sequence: CASSLWDSTNEQFF.

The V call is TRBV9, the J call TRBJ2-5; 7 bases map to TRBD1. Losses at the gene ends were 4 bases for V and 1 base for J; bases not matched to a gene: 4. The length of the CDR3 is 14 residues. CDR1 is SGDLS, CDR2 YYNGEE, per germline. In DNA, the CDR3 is TGTGCCAGCAGCCCCCAGGGGGTCCAAGAGACCCAGTACTTC. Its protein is CASSPQGVQETQYF. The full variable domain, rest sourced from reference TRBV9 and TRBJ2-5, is DSGVTQTPKHLITATGQRVTLRCSPRSGDLSVYWYQQSLDQGLQFLIQYYNGEERAKGNILERFSAQQFPDLHSELNLSSLELGDSALYFCASSPQGVQETQYFGPGTRLLVL.

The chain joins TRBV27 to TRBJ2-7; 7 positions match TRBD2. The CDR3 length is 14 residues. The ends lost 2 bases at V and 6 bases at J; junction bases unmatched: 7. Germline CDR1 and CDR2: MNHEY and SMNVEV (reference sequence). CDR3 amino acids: CASSLIGSGGEQYF. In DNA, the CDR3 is TGTGCCAGCAGTTTAATTGGGTCGGGGGGCGAGCAGTACTTC.

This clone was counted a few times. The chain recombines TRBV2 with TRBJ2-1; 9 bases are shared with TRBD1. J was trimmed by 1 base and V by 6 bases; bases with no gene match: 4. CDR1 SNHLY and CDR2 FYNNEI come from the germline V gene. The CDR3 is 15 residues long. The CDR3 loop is CASSPGTGSYNEQFF. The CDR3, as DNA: TGTGCCAGCAGCCCCGGGACAGGGTCCTACAATGAGCAGTTCTTC.

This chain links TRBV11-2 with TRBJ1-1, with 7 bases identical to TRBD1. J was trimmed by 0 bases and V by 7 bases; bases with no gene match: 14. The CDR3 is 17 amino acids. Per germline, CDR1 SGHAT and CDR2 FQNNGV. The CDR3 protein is CASTHRAPGQMNTEAFF. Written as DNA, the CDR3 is TGTGCCAGCACCCATAGAGCCCCGGGACAGATGAACACTGAAGCTTTCTTT.

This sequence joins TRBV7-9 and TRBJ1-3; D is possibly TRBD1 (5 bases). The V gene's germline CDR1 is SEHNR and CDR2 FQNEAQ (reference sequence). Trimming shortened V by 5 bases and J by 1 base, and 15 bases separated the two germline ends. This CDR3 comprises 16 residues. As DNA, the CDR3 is TGTGCCAGCAGCCCGGCAGGGTTTGGATCTGGAAACACCATATATTTT. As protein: CASSPAGFGSGNTIYF.

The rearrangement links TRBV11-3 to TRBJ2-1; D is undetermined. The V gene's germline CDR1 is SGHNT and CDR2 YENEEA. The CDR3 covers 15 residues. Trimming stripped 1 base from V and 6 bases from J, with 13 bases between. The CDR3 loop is CASSLGSSRANEQFF. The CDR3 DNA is TGTGCCAGCAGCTTAGGATCCTCACGGGCCAATGAGCAGTTCTTC.

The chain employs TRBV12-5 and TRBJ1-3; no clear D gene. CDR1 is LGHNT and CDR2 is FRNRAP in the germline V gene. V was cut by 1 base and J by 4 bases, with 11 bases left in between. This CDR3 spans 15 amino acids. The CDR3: CASGLAGPFGNTIYF. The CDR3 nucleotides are TGTGCTAGTGGTTTGGCGGGCCCTTTCGGAAACACCATATATTTT.

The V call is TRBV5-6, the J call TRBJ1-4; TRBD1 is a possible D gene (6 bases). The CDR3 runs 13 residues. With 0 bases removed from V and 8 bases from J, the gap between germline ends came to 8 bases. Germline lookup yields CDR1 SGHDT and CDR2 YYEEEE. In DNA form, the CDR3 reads TGTGCCAGCAGCTTGGGAGGGGGGGAAAAACTGTTTTTT. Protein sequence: CASSLGGGEKLFF.